This TCR beta chain was observed in a study of sequential checkpoint blockade in melanoma. CDR1 and CDR2 (germline): MNHGY, SAAAGT. Trimming at V came to 6 bases and at J to 6 bases, leaving 16 bases not matched to a gene. The CDR3 runs to 18 residues. This clone occurred a few times. Stated treatment: randomized to nivolumab then ipilimumab (arm A) or the reverse (arm B). This table comes from immunoSEQ multiplex PCR, and its TCRdb copy is limited to in-frame clones, with some not included. In the table there are thousands of clones, about 15% of which are singletons. This chain links TRBV6-8 with TRBJ2-1, with 11 bases aligning to TRBD1. This TCR came from a human donor with melanoma. The starting material was tumor tissue (inferred from file names), obtained from a patient given nivolumab and ipilimumab in sequence. The CDR3 coding sequence is TGTGCCAGCAGCCGGCGGACAGGGGGCGTCGACGTCAGCAATGAGCAGTTCTTC. This codes for CASSRRTGGVDVSNEQFF.